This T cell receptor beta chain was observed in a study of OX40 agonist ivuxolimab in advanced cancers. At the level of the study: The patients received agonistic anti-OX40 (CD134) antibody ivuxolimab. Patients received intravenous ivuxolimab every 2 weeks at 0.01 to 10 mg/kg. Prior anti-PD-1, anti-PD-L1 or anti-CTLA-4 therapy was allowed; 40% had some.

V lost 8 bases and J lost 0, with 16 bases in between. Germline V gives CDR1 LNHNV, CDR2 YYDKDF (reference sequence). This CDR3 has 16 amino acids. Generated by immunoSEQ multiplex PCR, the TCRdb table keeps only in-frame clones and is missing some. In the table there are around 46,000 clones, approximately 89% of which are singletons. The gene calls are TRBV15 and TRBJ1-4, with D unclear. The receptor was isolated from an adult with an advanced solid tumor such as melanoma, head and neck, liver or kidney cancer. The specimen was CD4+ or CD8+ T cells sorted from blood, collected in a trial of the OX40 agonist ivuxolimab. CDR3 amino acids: CATSTGRTATNEKLFF. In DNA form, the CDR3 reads TGTGCCACCTCCACGGGCCGAACGGCAACTAATGAAAAACTGTTTTTT.